This T cell receptor (beta chain) was retrieved from a study of T-cell memory formation after mild COVID-19. Study observations and caveats: The study found contracting CD4+ clones mainly in CM and EM and contracting CD8+ clones in EMRA.

This clonotype was picked up a small number of times. Antigen unknown. Via MiXCR, TCRdb re-called the 5' RACE reads, giving one row per CDR3 protein. Of about 130,000 distinct CDR3 sequences detected, roughly 6% appear once; the ten largest clones hold 2% to 2.5%. The germline CDR1 and CDR2 sequences are SGHDN and FVKESK. V was cut by 6 bases and J by 2 bases, with 7 bases left in between. The CDR3 has 13 amino acids. The TCR originated in an adult woman who had mild COVID-19 (a few samples of this study predate the infection). Cell type and time point are not known. The specimen was PBMCs or a T cell subset sorted from them (not recorded which). The V and J genes are TRBV14 and TRBJ2-2; no reliable D call. This CDR3 is CASSRYNTGELFF. DNA of the CDR3: TGTGCCAGCAGTAGATATAACACCGGGGAGCTGTTTTTT. Full variable domain (rest looked up from reference TRBV14 and TRBJ2-2): EAGVTQFPSHSVIEKGQTVTLRCDPISGHDNLYWYRRVMGKEIKFLLHFVKESKQDESGMPNNRFLAERTGGTYSTLKVQPAELEDSGVYFCASSRYNTGELFFGEGSRLTVL.